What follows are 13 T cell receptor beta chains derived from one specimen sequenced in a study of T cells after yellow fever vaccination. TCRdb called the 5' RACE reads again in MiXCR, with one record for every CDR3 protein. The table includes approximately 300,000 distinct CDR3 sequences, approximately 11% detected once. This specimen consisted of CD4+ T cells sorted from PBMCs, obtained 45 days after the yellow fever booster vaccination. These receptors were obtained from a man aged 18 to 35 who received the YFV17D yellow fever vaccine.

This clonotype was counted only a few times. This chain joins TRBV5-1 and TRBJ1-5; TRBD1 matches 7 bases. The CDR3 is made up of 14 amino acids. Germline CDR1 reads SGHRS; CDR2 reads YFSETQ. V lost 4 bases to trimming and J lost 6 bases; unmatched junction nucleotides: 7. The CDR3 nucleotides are TGCGCCAGCAGCATTGACAGGGTAACTCAGCCCCAGCATTTT. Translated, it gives CASSIDRVTQPQHF.

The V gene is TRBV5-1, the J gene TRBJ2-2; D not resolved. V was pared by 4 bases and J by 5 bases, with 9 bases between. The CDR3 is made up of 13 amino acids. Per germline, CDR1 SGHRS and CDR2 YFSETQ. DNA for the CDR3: TGCGCCAGCAGCAAAGTAGGGACCGGGGAGCTGTTTTTT. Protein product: CASSKVGTGELFF.

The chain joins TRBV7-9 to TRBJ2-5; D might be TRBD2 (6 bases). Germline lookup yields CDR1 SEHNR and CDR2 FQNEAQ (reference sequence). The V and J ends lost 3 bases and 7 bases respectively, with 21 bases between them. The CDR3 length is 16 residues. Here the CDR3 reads CASSFDPGHQGGTQYF. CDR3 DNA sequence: TGTGCCAGCAGCTTCGATCCGGGTCATCAGGGAGGGACCCAGTACTTC.

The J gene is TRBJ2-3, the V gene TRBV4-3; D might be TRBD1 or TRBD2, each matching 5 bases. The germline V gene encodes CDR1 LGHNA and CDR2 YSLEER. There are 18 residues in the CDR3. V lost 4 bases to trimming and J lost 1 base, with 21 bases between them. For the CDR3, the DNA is TGCGCCAGCAGCCCCCTATTGGTTGGGGACCGCCGCACAGATACGCAGTATTTT. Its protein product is CASSPLLVGDRRTDTQYF.

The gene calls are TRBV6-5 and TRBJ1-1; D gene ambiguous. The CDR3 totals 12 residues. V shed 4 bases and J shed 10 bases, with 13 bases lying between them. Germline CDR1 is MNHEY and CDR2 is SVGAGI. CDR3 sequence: CASSSPGPTAFF. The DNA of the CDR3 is TGTGCCAGCAGTTCTCCGGGCCCTACAGCTTTCTTT.

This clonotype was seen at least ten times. The CDR3 nucleotides are TGTGCCAGCAGTTACGAGTGGGCCGCTGAAGCTTTCTTT. Amino acid sequence: CASSYEWAAEAFF. The rearrangement uses TRBV6-5 and TRBJ1-1; the D is unclear. The CDR3 totals 13 residues. V was pared by 2 bases and J by 6 bases, with 10 bases between. CDR1 is MNHEY, CDR2 SVGAGI, per germline.

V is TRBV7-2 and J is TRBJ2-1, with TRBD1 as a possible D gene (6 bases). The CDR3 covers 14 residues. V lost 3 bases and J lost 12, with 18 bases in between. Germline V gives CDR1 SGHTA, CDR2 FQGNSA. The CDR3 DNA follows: TGTGCCAGCAGCTTTCGAAATCCGCAGGGGTGGCAGTTCTTC. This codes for CASSFRNPQGWQFF.

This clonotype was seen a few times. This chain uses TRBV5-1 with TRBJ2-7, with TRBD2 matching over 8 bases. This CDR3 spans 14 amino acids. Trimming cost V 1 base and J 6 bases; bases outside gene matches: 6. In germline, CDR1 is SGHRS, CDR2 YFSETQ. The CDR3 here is CASSLYDSGSEQYV. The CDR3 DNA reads TGCGCCAGCAGCTTGTACGACAGCGGGAGCGAGCAGTACGTC.

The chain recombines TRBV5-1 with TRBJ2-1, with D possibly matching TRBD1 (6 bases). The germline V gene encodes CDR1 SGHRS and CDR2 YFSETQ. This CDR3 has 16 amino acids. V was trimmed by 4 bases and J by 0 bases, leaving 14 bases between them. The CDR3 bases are TGCGCCAGCAGCGGTACAGGGTTCGGCTCCTACAATGAGCAGTTCTTC. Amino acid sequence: CASSGTGFGSYNEQFF.

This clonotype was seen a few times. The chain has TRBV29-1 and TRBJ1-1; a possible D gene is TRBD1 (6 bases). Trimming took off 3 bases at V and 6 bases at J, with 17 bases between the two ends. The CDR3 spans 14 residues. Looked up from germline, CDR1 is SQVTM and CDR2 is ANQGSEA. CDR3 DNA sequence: TGCAGCGTTGACGATTGGCAGGGGATCTCTGAAGCTTTCTTT. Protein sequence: CSVDDWQGISEAFF.

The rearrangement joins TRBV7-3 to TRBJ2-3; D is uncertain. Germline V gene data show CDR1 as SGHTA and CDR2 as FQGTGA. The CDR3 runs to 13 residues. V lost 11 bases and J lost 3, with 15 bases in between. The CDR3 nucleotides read TGTGCCGTCAGCTTAACTTGGACAGATACGCAGTATTTT. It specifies CAVSLTWTDTQYF.

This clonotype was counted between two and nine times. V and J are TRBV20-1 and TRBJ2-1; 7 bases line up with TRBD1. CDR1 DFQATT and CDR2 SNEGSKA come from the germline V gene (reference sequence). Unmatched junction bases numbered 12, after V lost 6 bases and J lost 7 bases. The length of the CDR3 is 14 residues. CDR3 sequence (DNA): TGCAGTGCAAAGAAGACAGGGCTGGGGAATGAGCAGTTCTTC. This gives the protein CSAKKTGLGNEQFF.

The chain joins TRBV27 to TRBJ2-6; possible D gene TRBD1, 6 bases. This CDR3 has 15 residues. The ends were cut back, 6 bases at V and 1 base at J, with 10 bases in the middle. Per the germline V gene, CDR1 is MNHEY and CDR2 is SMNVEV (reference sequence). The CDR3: CASSYDRSGANVLTF. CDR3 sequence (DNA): TGTGCCAGCAGCTATGACAGGTCTGGGGCCAACGTCCTGACTTTC.